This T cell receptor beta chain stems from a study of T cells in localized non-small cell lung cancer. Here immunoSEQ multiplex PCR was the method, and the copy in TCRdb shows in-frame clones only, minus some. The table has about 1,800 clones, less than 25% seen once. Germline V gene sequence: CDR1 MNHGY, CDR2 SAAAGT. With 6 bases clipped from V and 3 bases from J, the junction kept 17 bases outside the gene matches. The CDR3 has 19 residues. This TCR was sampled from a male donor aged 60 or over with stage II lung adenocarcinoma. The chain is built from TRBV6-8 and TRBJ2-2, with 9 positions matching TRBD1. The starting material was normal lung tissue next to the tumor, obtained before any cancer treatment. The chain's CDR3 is CASSPGTGHPRQYTGELFF. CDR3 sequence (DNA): TGTGCCAGCAGCCCCGGGACAGGGCACCCCAGGCAGTACACCGGGGAGCTGTTTTTT.